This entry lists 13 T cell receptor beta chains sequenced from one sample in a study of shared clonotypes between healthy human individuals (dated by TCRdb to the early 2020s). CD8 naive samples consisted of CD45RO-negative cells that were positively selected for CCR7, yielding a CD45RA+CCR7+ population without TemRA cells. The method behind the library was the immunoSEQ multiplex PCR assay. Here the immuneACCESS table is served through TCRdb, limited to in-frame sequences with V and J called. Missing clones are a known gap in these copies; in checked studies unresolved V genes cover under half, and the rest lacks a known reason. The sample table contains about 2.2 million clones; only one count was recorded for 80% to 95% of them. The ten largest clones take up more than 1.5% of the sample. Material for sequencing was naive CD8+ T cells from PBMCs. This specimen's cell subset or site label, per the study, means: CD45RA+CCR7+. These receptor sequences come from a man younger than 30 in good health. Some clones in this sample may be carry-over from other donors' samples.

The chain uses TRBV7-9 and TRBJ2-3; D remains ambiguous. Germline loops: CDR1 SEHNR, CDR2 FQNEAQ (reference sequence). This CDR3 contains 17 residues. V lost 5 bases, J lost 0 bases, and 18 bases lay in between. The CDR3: CASSRRDGVESTDTQYF. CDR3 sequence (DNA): TGTGCCAGCAGCCGAAGGGATGGGGTAGAAAGCACAGATACGCAGTATTTT.

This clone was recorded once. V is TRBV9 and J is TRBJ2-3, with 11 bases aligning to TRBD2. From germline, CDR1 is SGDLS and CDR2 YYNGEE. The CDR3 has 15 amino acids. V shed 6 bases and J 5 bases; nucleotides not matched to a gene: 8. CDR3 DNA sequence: TGTGCCAGCACCGTGGGGCTAGCGGGAGGAGATACGCAGTATTTT. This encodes CASTVGLAGGDTQYF.

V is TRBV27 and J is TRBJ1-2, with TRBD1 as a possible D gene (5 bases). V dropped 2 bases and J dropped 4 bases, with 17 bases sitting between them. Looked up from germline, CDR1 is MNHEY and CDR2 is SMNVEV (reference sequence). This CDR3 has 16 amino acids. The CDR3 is CASSLSSGERGYGYTF. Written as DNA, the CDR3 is TGTGCCAGCAGTTTAAGCTCGGGGGAGCGGGGCTATGGCTACACCTTC.

The CDR3 region has the DNA TGTGCCAGCAGCCCGTCCTACGGGACTACCTCCTACGAGCAGTACTTC. As protein: CASSPSYGTTSYEQYF. This sequence joins TRBV27 and TRBJ2-7, with 7 positions matching TRBD2. CDR1 and CDR2 from the germline V gene are MNHEY and SMNVEV (reference sequence). The CDR3 contains 16 residues. With V trimmed by 6 bases and J by 0 bases, 11 bases remained unmatched.

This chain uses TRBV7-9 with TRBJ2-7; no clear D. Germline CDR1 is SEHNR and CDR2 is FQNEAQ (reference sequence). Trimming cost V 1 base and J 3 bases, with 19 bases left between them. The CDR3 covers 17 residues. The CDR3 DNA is TGTGCCAGCAGCTTAGTCCCCCGGGTAACGACGTACTACGAGCAGTACTTC. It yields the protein CASSLVPRVTTYYEQYF.

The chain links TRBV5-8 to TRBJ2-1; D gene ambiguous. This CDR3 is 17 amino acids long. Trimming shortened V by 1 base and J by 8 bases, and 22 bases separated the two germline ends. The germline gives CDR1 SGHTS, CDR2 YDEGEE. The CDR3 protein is CASSLPQSSKRWDEQFF. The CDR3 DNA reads TGTGCCAGCAGCTTGCCTCAATCTTCGAAAAGGTGGGATGAGCAGTTCTTC.

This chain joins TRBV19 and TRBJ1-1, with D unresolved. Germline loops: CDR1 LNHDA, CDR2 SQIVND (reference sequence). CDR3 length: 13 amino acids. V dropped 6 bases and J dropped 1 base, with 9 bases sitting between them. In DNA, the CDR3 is TGTGCCAGTAGGGACTCCGAGAACACTGAAGCTTTCTTT. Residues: CASRDSENTEAFF.

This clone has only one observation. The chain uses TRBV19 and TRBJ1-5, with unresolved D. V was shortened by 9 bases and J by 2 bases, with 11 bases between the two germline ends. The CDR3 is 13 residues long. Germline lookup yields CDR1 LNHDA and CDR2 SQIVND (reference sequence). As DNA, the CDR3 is TGTGCCAGCCGTTCAGAGGGCAATCAGCCCCAGCATTTT. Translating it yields CASRSEGNQPQHF.

CDR3 DNA sequence: TGTGCCAGCAGTTTAGCTAGTTTAAGAGATACGCAGTATTTT. This encodes CASSLASLRDTQYF. The chain employs TRBV28 and TRBJ2-3, with D hard to call. Germline loops: CDR1 MDHEN, CDR2 SYDVKM. The CDR3 sequence is 14 residues long. Between the trimmed V and J ends, which lost 2 bases and 5 bases, there was a span of 11 bases.

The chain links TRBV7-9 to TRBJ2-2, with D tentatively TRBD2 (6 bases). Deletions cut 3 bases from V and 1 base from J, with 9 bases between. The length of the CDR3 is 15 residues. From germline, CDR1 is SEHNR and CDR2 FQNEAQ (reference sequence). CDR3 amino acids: CASSFRRGNTGELFF. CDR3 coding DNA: TGTGCCAGCAGCTTCAGGCGGGGGAACACCGGGGAGCTGTTTTTT.

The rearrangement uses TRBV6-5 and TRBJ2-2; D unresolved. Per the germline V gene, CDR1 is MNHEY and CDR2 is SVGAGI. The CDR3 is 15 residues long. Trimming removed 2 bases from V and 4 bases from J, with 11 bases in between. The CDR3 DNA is TGTGCCAGCAGTTACGCCGTGACCCTCACCGGGGAGCTGTTTTTT. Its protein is CASSYAVTLTGELFF.

CDR3 sequence (DNA): TGTGCCAGCAGCCAAGGGGCGGACAGCTCCTACGAGCAGTACTTC. This encodes CASSQGADSSYEQYF. The chain couples TRBV11-1 to TRBJ2-7, with a weak D call TRBD1 (6 bases). Germline loops: CDR1 SGHAT, CDR2 FQDESV (reference sequence). V lost 5 bases to trimming and J lost 0 bases, with 14 bases between them. The CDR3 covers 15 residues.

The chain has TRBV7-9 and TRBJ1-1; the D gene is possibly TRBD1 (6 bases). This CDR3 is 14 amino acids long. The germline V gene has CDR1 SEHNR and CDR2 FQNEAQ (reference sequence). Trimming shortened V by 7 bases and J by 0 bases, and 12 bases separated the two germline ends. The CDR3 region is CASTKGGVNTEAFF. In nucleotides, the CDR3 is TGTGCCAGCACCAAAGGGGGGGTGAACACTGAAGCTTTCTTT.